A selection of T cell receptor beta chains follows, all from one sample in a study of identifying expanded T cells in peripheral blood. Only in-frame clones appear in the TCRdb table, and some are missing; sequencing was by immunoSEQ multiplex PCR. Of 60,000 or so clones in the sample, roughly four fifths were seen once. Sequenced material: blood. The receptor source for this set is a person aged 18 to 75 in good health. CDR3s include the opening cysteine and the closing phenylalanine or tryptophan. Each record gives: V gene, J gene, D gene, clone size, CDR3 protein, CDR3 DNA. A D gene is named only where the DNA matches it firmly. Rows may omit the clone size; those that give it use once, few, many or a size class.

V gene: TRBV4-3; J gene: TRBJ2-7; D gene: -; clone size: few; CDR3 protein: CASSQGPGDRSPEQYF; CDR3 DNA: TGCGCCAGCAGCCAAGGCCCCGGTGACAGGTCGCCCGAGCAGTACTTC
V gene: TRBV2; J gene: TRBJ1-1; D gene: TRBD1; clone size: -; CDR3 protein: CASRNRGVLNTEAFF; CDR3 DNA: TGTGCCAGCAGGAACAGGGGAGTGTTGAACACTGAAGCTTTCTTT
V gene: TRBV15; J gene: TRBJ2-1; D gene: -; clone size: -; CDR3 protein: CATSRGGASDEQFF; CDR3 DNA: TGTGCCACCAGCAGAGGAGGGGCGTCGGATGAGCAGTTCTTC
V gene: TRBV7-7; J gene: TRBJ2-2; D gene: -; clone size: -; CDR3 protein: CASSLDRNTGELFF; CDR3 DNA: TGTGCCAGCAGCTTAGACAGGAACACCGGGGAGCTGTTTTTT
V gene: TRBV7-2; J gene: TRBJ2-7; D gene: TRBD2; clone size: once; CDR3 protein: CASSLEAGGYEQYF; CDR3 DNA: TGTGCCAGCAGCTTAGAGGCGGGGGGCTACGAGCAGTACTTC
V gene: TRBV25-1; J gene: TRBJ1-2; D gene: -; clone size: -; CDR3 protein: CASSEYSVGGDGYTF; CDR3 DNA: TGTGCCAGCAGTGAATATTCTGTAGGGGGGGATGGCTACACCTTC
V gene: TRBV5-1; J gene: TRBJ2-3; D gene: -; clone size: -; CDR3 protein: CASSLGRERATDTQYF; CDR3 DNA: TGCGCCAGCAGCTTGGGGCGGGAAAGGGCCACAGATACGCAGTATTTT
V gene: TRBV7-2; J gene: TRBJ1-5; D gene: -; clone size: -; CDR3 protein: CASSLDGNQPQHF; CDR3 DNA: TGTGCCAGCAGCTTGGACGGGAATCAGCCCCAGCATTTT
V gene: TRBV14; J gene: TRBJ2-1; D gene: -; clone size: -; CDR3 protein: CASSPNPTVGGEQFF; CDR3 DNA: TGTGCCAGCAGCCCGAATCCGACGGTGGGTGGTGAGCAGTTCTTC
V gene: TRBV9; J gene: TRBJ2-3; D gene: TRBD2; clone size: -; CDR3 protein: CASSPKQGLGFTDTQYF; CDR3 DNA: TGTGCCAGCAGCCCAAAGCAGGGACTAGGGTTTACGGATACGCAGTATTTT
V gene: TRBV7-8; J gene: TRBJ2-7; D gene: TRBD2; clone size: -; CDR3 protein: CASSLGLAGSYEQYF; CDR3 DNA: TGTGCCAGCAGCCTCGGACTAGCGGGCTCCTACGAGCAGTACTTC
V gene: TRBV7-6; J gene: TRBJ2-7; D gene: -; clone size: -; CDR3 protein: CASSPLGQSYEQYF; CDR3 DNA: TGTGCCAGCAGCCCTCTAGGACAGTCCTACGAGCAGTACTTC
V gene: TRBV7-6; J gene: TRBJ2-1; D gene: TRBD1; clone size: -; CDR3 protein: CASSSQGALGNEQFF; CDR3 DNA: TGTGCCAGCAGCTCGCAGGGGGCCCTAGGCAATGAGCAGTTCTTC
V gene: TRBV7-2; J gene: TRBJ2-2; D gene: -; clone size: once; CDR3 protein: CASSLAKVTNTGELFF; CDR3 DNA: TGTGCCAGCAGCTTAGCGAAGGTGACGAACACCGGGGAGCTGTTTTTT
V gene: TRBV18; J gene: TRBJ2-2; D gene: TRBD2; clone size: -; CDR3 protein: CASSPALAGVRTGELFF; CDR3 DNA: TGTGCCAGCTCCCCGGCGCTAGCGGGAGTGCGAACCGGGGAGCTGTTTTTT
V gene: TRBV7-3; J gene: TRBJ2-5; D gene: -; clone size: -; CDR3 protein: CASSPTRGETQYF; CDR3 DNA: TGTGCCAGCAGCCCGACTAGAGGAGAGACCCAGTACTTC
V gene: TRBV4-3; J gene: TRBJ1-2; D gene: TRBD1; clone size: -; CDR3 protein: CASSQETTGEGYGYTF; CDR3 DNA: TGCGCCAGCAGCCAAGAGACGACAGGGGAGGGGTATGGCTACACCTTC
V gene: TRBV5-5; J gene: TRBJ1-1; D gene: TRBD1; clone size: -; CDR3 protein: CASGQLGQMNTEAFF; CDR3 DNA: TGTGCCAGCGGTCAATTGGGACAGATGAACACTGAAGCTTTCTTT
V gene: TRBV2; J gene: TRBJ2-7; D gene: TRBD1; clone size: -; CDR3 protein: CASTPSAGGRYEQYF; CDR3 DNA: TGTGCCAGCACCCCATCGGCAGGGGGCAGATACGAGCAGTACTTC
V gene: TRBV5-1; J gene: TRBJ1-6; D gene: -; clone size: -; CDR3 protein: CASSLVPRGGNSPLHF; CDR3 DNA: TGCGCCAGCAGCTTGGTTCCCCGGGGAGGTAATTCACCCCTCCACTTT
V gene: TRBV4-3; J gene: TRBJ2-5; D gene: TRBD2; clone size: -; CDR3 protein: CASSRRGLAGEGETQYF; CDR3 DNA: TGCGCCAGCAGCCGAAGGGGGCTAGCGGGAGAAGGAGAGACCCAGTACTTC
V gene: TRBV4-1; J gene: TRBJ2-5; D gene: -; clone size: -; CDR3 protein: CASSQESIRETQYF; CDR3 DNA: TGCGCCAGCAGCCAAGAGTCGATCCGGGAGACCCAGTACTTC
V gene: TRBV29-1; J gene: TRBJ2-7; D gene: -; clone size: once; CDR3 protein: CSVVEAYEQYF; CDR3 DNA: TGCAGCGTTGTAGAGGCCTACGAGCAGTACTTC
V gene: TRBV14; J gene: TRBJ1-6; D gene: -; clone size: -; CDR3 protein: CASSLVFGGSPLHF; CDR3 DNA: TGTGCCAGCAGCCTAGTTTTTGGGGGTTCACCCCTCCACTTT
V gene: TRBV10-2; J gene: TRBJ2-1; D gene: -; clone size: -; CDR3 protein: CASSNSKGGLYNEQFF; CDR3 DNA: TGCGCCAGCAGTAACTCTAAGGGGGGACTCTACAATGAGCAGTTCTTC
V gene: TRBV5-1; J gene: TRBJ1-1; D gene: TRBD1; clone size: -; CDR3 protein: CASSFTLRGTNTEAFF; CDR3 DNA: TGCGCCAGCAGTTTTACCCTCAGGGGGACGAACACTGAAGCTTTCTTT
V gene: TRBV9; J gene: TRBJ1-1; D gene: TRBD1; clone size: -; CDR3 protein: CASSSGQGMNTEAFF; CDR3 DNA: TGTGCCAGCAGCTCCGGACAGGGCATGAACACTGAAGCTTTCTTT
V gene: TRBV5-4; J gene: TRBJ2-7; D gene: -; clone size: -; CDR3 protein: CASSPEGGYEQYF; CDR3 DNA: TGTGCCAGCAGCCCGGAAGGGGGCTACGAGCAGTACTTC
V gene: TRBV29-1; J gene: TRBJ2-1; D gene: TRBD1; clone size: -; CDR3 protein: CSGRDRGLGEQFF; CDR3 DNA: TGCAGCGGTCGGGACAGGGGGCTTGGTGAGCAGTTCTTC
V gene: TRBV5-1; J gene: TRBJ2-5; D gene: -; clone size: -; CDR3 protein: CASSPVTQETQYF; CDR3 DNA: TGCGCCAGCAGCCCGGTTACCCAAGAGACCCAGTACTTC
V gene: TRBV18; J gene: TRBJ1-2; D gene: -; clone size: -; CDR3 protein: CASSPSRRDGYTF; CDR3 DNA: TGTGCCAGCTCCCCTTCGCGCAGGGATGGCTACACCTTC
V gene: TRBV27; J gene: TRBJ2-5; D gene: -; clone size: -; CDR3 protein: CASSSPGGWETQYF; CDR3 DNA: TGTGCCAGCAGTTCCCCCGGTGGTTGGGAGACCCAGTACTTC
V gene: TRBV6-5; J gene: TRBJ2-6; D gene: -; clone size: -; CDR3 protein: CASSRTAGANVLTF; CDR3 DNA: TGTGCCAGCAGTCGGACAGCTGGGGCCAACGTCCTGACTTTC
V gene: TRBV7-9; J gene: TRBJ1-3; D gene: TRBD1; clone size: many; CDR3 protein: CASSPQGEANTIYF; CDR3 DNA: TGTGCCAGCAGCCCCCAGGGGGAAGCAAACACCATATATTTT
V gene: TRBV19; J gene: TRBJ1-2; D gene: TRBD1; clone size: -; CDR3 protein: CASSQQGANTHTF; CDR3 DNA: TGTGCCAGTAGTCAGCAGGGGGCAAATACCCACACCTTC
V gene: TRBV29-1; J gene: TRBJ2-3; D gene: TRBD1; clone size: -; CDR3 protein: CSAPTGGGADTQYF; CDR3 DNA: TGCAGCGCCCCGACAGGGGGCGGTGCAGATACGCAGTATTTT
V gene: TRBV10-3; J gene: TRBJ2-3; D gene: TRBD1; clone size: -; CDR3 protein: CAISDMDRGTDTQYF; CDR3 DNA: TGTGCCATCAGTGATATGGACAGGGGCACAGATACGCAGTATTTT
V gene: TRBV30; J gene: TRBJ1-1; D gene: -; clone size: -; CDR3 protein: CAWKGDFMNTEAFF; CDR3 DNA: TGTGCCTGGAAAGGTGATTTCATGAACACTGAAGCTTTCTTT
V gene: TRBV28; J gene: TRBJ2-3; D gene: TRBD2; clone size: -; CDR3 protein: CASWRRGSGSSDTQYF; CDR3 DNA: TGTGCCAGCTGGAGAAGGGGTAGCGGGAGTTCAGATACGCAGTATTTT
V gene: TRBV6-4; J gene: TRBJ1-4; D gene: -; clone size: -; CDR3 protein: CARSPPRGSTNEKLFF; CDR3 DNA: TGTGCCCGCAGCCCCCCGAGGGGATCAACTAATGAAAAACTGTTTTTT
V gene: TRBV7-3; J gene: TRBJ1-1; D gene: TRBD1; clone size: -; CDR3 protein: CASSFPWGQGPATDTEAFF; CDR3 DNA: TGTGCCAGCAGCTTTCCTTGGGGACAGGGGCCAGCGACGGACACTGAAGCTTTCTTT
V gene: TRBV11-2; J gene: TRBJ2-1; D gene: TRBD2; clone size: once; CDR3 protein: CASSLAAGIANEQFF; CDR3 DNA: TGTGCCAGCAGCTTAGCAGCGGGAATAGCTAATGAGCAGTTCTTC
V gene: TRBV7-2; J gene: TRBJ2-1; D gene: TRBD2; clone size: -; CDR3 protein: CASLFGGGPSSYNEQFF; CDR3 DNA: TGTGCCTCTTTATTCGGGGGAGGGCCTAGCTCCTACAATGAGCAGTTCTTC
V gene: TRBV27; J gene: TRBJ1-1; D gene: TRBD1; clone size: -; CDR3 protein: CASRPIRGPNTEAFF; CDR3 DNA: TGTGCCAGCAGACCAATTAGGGGGCCGAACACTGAAGCTTTCTTT
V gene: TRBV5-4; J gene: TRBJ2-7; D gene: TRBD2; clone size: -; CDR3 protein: CATRPTSGSSYEQYF; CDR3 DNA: TGTGCCACCCGTCCAACTAGCGGGAGCTCCTACGAGCAGTACTTC
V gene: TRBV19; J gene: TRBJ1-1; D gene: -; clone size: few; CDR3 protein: CASSIVGGPATNTEAFF; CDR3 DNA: TGTGCCAGTAGTATAGTGGGGGGGCCCGCTACTAACACTGAAGCTTTCTTT
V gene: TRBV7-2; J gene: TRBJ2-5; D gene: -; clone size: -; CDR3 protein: CASSLVSGRAAQYF; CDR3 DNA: TGTGCCAGCAGCTTAGTCTCTGGACGTGCGGCCCAGTACTTC
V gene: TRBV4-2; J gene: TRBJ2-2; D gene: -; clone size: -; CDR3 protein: CASSRHAVDTGELFF; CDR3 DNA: TGTGCCAGCAGCCGGCACGCCGTCGACACCGGGGAGCTGTTTTTT
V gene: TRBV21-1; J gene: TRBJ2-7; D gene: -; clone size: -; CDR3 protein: CASSPQRKEPYF; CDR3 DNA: TGTGCCAGCAGCCCTCAGAGAAAGGAACCATACTTC
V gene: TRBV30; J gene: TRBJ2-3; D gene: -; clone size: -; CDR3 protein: CAWSRSGSDTQYF; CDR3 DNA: TGTGCCTGGAGTAGATCGGGCTCAGATACGCAGTATTTT